This TCR beta chain came from a study of T cell repertoires in cytomegalovirus infection. Each CDR3 protein gets one entry after TCRdb re-called the reads with MiXCR. The table lists about 920,000 distinct CDR3 sequences, approximately 31% of them singletons, with around an eighth in the top ten. This clonotype was observed a few times. Its matching antigen is unknown. CDR3 size: 17 residues. CDR1 and CDR2 (germline): MNHEY, SVGEGT. V lost 6 bases and J 4 bases, leaving 23 bases between the germline ends. V usage is TRBV6-2 or TRBV6-3 and J usage is TRBJ2-3; D gene unclear. Sequencing used cultured CD8+ T cells from PBMCs, obtained from culture after CMV antigen stimulation. The TCR sequence derives from a human donor in good health (CMV status not recorded). Some clones in this sample may be carry-over from other donors' samples. The CDR3 bases are TGTGCCAGCAGCCAACGACATCAGGTTTTTGTTTCAGATACGCAGTATTTT. It encodes CASSQRHQVFVSDTQYF.